This T cell receptor (beta chain) was identified in a study of T cell repertoires in cytomegalovirus infection. Across the whole study: It was the public TCR beta signatures that indicated both CMV infection and matching HLA type.

Only a few counts were recorded for this clonotype. Its antigen is unknown. In TCRdb, the reads were re-called with MiXCR into one record per CDR3 protein. The table has about 140,000 distinct CDR3 sequences, about 6.5% seen once. V shed 4 bases and J shed 8 bases, with 15 bases lying between them. CDR3 length: 13 amino acids. Germline values: CDR1 SGHDT, CDR2 YYEEEE. Study findings and constraints: What dominated the ex vivo response were HLA-C-restricted CMV-specific TCR beta clonotypes.

Sequencing used PBMCs. This clonotype originated in a human donor in good health (CMV status not recorded). Some clones in this sample may be carry-over from other donors' samples. The chain has TRBV5-6 and TRBJ1-2, with unresolved D. This CDR3 is CASSLGRIGGYTF. The CDR3 DNA follows: TGTGCCAGCAGCCTAGGGCGCATCGGGGGCTACACCTTC.